This TCR beta chain was sequenced in a study of T cell repertoires in ileal Crohn's disease. The V gene's germline CDR1 is GTSNPN and CDR2 SVGIG (reference sequence). This CDR3 is 13 amino acids long. Germline trimming cut 4 bases from V and 8 bases from J; bases unmatched to any gene: 7. Here immunoSEQ multiplex PCR was the method, and the copy in TCRdb shows in-frame clones only, minus some. The data show over 14,000 clones, 80% to 85% seen once. Sequencing used ileal tissue. V usage is TRBV30 and J usage is TRBJ1-1; TRBD1 aligns across 10 bases. The receptor's source is an adult with Crohn's disease. The CDR3 protein is CAWTPGQGVEAFF. The CDR3 DNA sequence: TGTGCCTGGACACCCGGACAGGGGGTCGAAGCTTTCTTT.